Below, one TCR beta chain is given with its context. At the DNA level, this CDR3 is encoded by other sequences in the same sample as well. These data originate in a study of blood T cell repertoires in COVID-19. Germline values: CDR1 GTSNPN, CDR2 SVGIG (reference sequence). Trimming left V 0 bases short and J 1 base short, with 6 bases between. The CDR3 length is 13 residues. Original analysis: Scientists estimated how many nucleated cells there were by amplifying reference gene primers. Data came from immunoSEQ multiplex PCR; TCRdb stores just in-frame clones and leaves some out. That table supplies the V and J calls and clone size; D and trimming were determined from the DNA. Here the sample spans some 200,000 clones, roughly 76% being singletons.

V is TRBV30 and J is TRBJ1-1; the D is unclear. The TCR originated in a woman in her 40s with COVID-19, enrolled during active disease. Sequenced: peripheral blood. CDR3 protein: CAWSVQTNTEAFF. The CDR3 nucleotides read TGTGCCTGGAGTGTACAAACGAACACTGAAGCTTTCTTT.